This entry lists 21 T cell receptor beta chains sequenced from one sample in a study of blood T cell repertoires in COVID-19. Profiled with immunoSEQ multiplex PCR; TCRdb holds only in-frame clones, not every one. This sample yields around 330,000 clones, of which roughly 89% are seen a single time; approximately 4.7% belongs to the top ten. The sequencing input was PBMCs or T cells enriched from blood (not recorded which). Every receptor here comes from a man between 60 and 70 years old who had recovered from COVID-19.

The V call is TRBV7-2, the J call TRBJ2-1, with TRBD2 identical over 9 bases. CDR1 and CDR2 (germline): SGHTA, FQGNSA. CDR3 length: 16 residues. The trim removed 5 bases at V and 4 bases at J, leaving 9 bases unmatched. CDR3 protein: CASSPTSGITYNEQFF. The CDR3 DNA sequence: TGTGCCAGCAGCCCGACTAGCGGCATAACATACAATGAGCAGTTCTTC.

The chain couples TRBV2 to TRBJ1-5; TRBD1 might be the D (5 bases). The V end was cut by 6 bases, the J end by 4 bases, with 7 bases between. The CDR3 is made up of 12 amino acids. Looked up from germline, CDR1 is SNHLY and CDR2 is FYNNEI. CDR3 in amino acids: CASSRVNQPQHF. The CDR3 DNA follows: TGTGCCAGCAGCAGGGTGAATCAGCCCCAGCATTTT. Supplemented by reference TRBV2 and TRBJ1-5, the full variable domain reads EPEVTQTPSHQVTQMGQEVILRCVPISNHLYFYWYRQILGQKVEFLVSFYNNEISEKSEIFDDQFSVERPDGSNFTLKIRSTKLEDSAMYFCASSRVNQPQHFGDGTRLSIL.

The chain's CDR3 is CATSDLPRAPTGMNYGYTF. The CDR3 bases are TGTGCCACCAGTGATTTGCCAAGGGCCCCAACAGGGATGAACTATGGCTACACCTTC. The V gene is TRBV24-1, the J gene TRBJ1-2; D may be TRBD1 (6 bases). Germline loops: CDR1 KGHDR, CDR2 SFDVKD. This CDR3 region has 19 residues. V lost 0 bases to trimming and J lost 2 bases, with 21 bases between them.

V and J are TRBV5-5 and TRBJ2-2; possible D gene TRBD1, 6 bases. The CDR3 has 14 amino acids. V dropped 1 base and J dropped 4 bases, with 8 bases sitting between them. Germline loops: CDR1 SGHKS, CDR2 YYEKEE (reference sequence). Written as DNA, the CDR3 is TGTGCCAGCAGCTTGACAGGGTCCACCGGGGAGCTGTTTTTT. Its protein product is CASSLTGSTGELFF.

The CDR3 region is CASSLVWTGHTGELFF. The CDR3 bases are TGTGCCAGCAGCTTGGTTTGGACAGGGCACACCGGGGAGCTGTTTTTT. The gene calls are TRBV5-6 and TRBJ2-2; 8 bases match TRBD1. This CDR3 region has 16 residues. CDR1 is SGHDT and CDR2 is YYEEEE in the germline V gene. V trimming: 0 bases; J trimming: 3 bases; junction bases outside the gene matches: 4.

The rearrangement links TRBV5-1 to TRBJ2-1; 14 bases agree with TRBD2. V was clipped by 4 bases and J by 1 base; unmatched bases: 16. CDR1 and CDR2 from the germline V gene are SGHRS and YFSETQ. This CDR3 has 21 residues. The DNA of the CDR3 is TGCGCCAGCAGCCCTTCTTCCCAAGGGACTAGCGGGAGTATATCCTACAATGAGCAGTTCTTC. This codes for CASSPSSQGTSGSISYNEQFF.

This clone was seen once. The chain couples TRBV5-8 to TRBJ1-5; the match to TRBD1 covers 7 bases. The J segment lost 11 bases and the V segment lost 3 bases, leaving 11 bases of the junction unmatched. CDR3 length: 14 residues. Germline loops: CDR1 SGHTS, CDR2 YDEGEE. The CDR3 loop is CASSYRGGGGSQHF. Here the CDR3 DNA reads TGTGCCAGCAGCTACAGGGGCGGCGGCGGATCCCAGCATTTT.

This sequence joins TRBV21-1 and TRBJ2-3; the D segment call TRBD1 is taken from the table without a DNA check. TRBV21-1 is recorded as a pseudogene. The CDR3 runs to 16 residues. DNA for the CDR3: TGTGCCAGCACCAAATTTGAGGGGGATTGCACAGATACGCAGTATTTT. Amino acid sequence: CASTKFEGDCTDTQYF.

The chain uses TRBV11-2 and TRBJ2-5; D unresolved. The CDR3 covers 14 residues. Trimming cost V 5 bases and J 5 bases, with 15 bases left between them. CDR1 and CDR2 (germline): SGHAT, FQNNGV. Here the CDR3 reads CASSPNPSAETQYF. The CDR3 DNA is TGTGCCAGCAGCCCGAACCCAAGCGCTGAGACCCAGTACTTC.

The chain combines TRBV7-8 with TRBJ1-1; D might be TRBD1 (5 bases). With 2 bases removed from V and 0 bases from J, the gap between germline ends came to 10 bases. Germline lookup yields CDR1 SGHVS and CDR2 FQNEAQ. The CDR3 extends over 15 amino acids. The CDR3 nucleotides read TGTGCCAGCAGCTTAACACAGGTCTTGAACACTGAAGCTTTCTTT. Translation gives CASSLTQVLNTEAFF.

The sample holds one count of this clone. The chain employs TRBV14 and TRBJ2-2, with 7 bases aligning to TRBD1. CDR3 length: 15 residues. Germline-derived CDR1 and CDR2 are SGHDN and FVKESK. V lost 4 bases to trimming and J lost 6 bases; unmatched junction nucleotides: 8. The CDR3 reads CASSPPGQGAGELFF. Here the CDR3 DNA reads TGTGCCAGCAGCCCCCCCGGCCAGGGGGCCGGGGAGCTGTTTTTT.

The CDR3 loop reads CASSLGGHQNEQFF. As DNA, the CDR3 is TGTGCCAGCAGCTTGGGGGGACACCAAAATGAGCAGTTCTTC. The chain couples TRBV5-6 to TRBJ2-1; D may be TRBD1 (6 bases). CDR3 length equals 14 residues. In germline, CDR1 is SGHDT, CDR2 YYEEEE. V was cut by 0 bases and J by 7 bases, with 11 bases left in between.

The chain uses TRBV29-1 and TRBJ1-1; D is ambiguous. CDR3 size: 11 residues. The V end lost 7 bases, the J end lost 1 base, and 7 bases lay between the germline ends. The germline V gene encodes CDR1 SQVTM and CDR2 ANQGSEA. This CDR3 is CSGGKNTEAFF. In DNA, the CDR3 is TGCAGCGGCGGGAAGAACACTGAAGCTTTCTTT. The variable domain in full, with the rest retrieved from reference TRBV29-1 and TRBJ1-1, is SAVISQKPSRDICQRGTSLTIQCQVDSQVTMMFWYRQQPGQSLTLIATANQGSEATYESGFVIDKFPISRPNLTFSTLTVSNMSPEDSSIYLCSGGKNTEAFFGQGTRLTVV.

The V gene is TRBV10-3, the J gene TRBJ2-5, with TRBD1 as a possible D gene (7 bases). V lost 6 bases and J lost 5, with 16 bases in between. Looked up from germline, CDR1 is ENHRY and CDR2 is SYGVKD. The CDR3 is made up of 14 amino acids. The CDR3 DNA sequence: TGTGCCATCAGCCAGGGGGGCTCTCTGGAGACCCAGTACTTC. This encodes CAISQGGSLETQYF.

V usage is TRBV19 and J usage is TRBJ2-1; possible D gene TRBD1, 6 bases. Germline V gene lookup returns CDR1 LNHDA and CDR2 SQIVND (reference sequence). The CDR3 length is 12 residues. V was pared by 8 bases and J by 9 bases, with 14 bases between. In DNA, the CDR3 is TGTGCCAGTCGGGACACCTTCTTTGAGCAGTTCTTC. Translation gives CASRDTFFEQFF.

This clone was seen only a few times. This chain joins TRBV15 and TRBJ2-5; no firm D call. The CDR3 has 13 residues. Trimming took off 2 bases at V and 5 bases at J, with 9 bases between the two ends. Looked up from germline, CDR1 is LNHNV and CDR2 is YYDKDF (reference sequence). CDR3 coding DNA: TGTGCCACCAGCAGAAGCCCGGTTGAGACCCAGTACTTC. It is translated as CATSRSPVETQYF.

The chain joins TRBV19 to TRBJ1-2; 7 nucleotides match TRBD1. Germline CDR1 is LNHDA and CDR2 is SQIVND (reference sequence). This CDR3 comprises 14 residues. V dropped 5 bases and J dropped 2; count of bases not matched to a gene: 5. The DNA for the CDR3 is TGTGCCAGTAGTGGAGAGACAGGGAACTATGGCTACACCTTC. It translates to CASSGETGNYGYTF.

J is TRBJ2-7 and V is TRBV19; 13 positions match TRBD2. V dropped 7 bases and J dropped 3; count of bases not matched to a gene: 3. The CDR3 covers 14 residues. CDR1 is LNHDA, CDR2 SQIVND, per germline (reference sequence). The CDR3 DNA reads TGTGCCAGTATGAGGACTAGCGGGAGCTACGAGCAGTACTTC. This sequence encodes CASMRTSGSYEQYF.

The CDR3 bases are TGTGCCAGCAGTCCCCCGTACAGTTCTAACTATGGCTACACCTTC. It yields the protein CASSPPYSSNYGYTF. This chain connects TRBV28 to TRBJ1-2; D uncertain. The CDR3 totals 15 residues. CDR1 is MDHEN and CDR2 is SYDVKM in the germline V gene. V gave up 5 bases and J gave up 0 bases, with 13 bases separating them.

The CDR3 sequence is CASSEASAGANVLTF. CDR3 bases: TGTGCCAGCAGTGAAGCGTCAGCTGGGGCCAACGTCCTGACTTTC. The chain combines TRBV2 with TRBJ2-6, with no clear D. The CDR3 has 15 amino acids. Germline V gene sequence: CDR1 SNHLY, CDR2 FYNNEI. Trimming took 0 bases from V and 2 from J, leaving 5 bases between them. Full variable domain (rest looked up from reference TRBV2 and TRBJ2-6): EPEVTQTPSHQVTQMGQEVILRCVPISNHLYFYWYRQILGQKVEFLVSFYNNEISEKSEIFDDQFSVERPDGSNFTLKIRSTKLEDSAMYFCASSEASAGANVLTFGAGSRLTVL.

This chain joins TRBV27 and TRBJ2-1, with 7 nucleotides matching TRBD1. This CDR3 spans 16 amino acids. The V gene end was trimmed by 7 bases and the J gene end by 3 bases; junction bases not matched to a gene: 12. Germline values: CDR1 MNHEY, CDR2 SMNVEV (reference sequence). CDR3 sequence reads: CASTPTPGQLYNEQFF. DNA for the CDR3: TGTGCCAGCACCCCCACCCCGGGACAGCTCTACAATGAGCAGTTCTTC.